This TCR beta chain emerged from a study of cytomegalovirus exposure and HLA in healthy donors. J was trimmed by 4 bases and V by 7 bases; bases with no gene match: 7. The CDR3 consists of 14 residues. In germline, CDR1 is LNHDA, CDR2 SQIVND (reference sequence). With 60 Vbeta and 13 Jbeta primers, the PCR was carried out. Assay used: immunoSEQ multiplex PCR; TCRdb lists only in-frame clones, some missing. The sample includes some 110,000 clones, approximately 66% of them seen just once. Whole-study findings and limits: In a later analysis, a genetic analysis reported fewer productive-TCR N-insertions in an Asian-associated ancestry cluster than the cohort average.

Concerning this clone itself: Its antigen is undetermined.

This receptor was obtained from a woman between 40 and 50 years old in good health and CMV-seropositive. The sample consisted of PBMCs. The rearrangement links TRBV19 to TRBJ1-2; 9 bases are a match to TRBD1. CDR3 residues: CASNVQGAGYGYTF. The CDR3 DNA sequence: TGTGCCAGTAACGTACAGGGGGCCGGCTATGGCTACACCTTC.